The clone carrying this T cell receptor beta chain was picked up many times. The antigen is not known. MiXCR, applied by TCRdb to the 5' RACE reads, yields one record per CDR3 protein. The sample yields 200,000 to 250,000 distinct CDR3 sequences, around 10% seen once. The data stem from a study of CD8 T cells in ankylosing spondylitis. Study-level findings and limits: For ankylosing spondylitis blood, a TCR beta motif of 7 or 8 highly homologous variants appeared characteristic. Clones linked to disease, bearing a CD8+ phenotype, were relatively rare in peripheral blood.

Specimen: blood, either unsorted or a sorted T cell fraction (not recorded which). The TCR originated in a male donor with ankylosing spondylitis or in good health (not recorded which).

DNA for the CDR3: TGTGCCAGCAGCGCGGGACTAGCGGGGCTCCCGGGGCGCAATGAGCAGTTCTTC. This sequence encodes CASSAGLAGLPGRNEQFF. V and J are TRBV9 and TRBJ2-1; 13 positions match TRBD2. The length of the CDR3 is 18 residues. V lost 3 bases and J lost 6; bases outside the gene matches: 12. Looked up from germline, CDR1 is SGDLS and CDR2 is YYNGEE.